One sample yielded the 13 T cell receptor beta chains listed below, sequenced in a study of glioma-infiltrating T cells. Using RNA template, CDR3s of TCR alpha and beta were amplified with iRepertoire arm-PCR. MiXCR was run by TCRdb on the multiplex PCR reads, yielding one entry per CDR3 protein. The sample lists roughly 120,000 distinct CDR3 sequences; 20% to 25% were seen once. The source material was glioma tissue, nonneoplastic brain tissue, or PBMCs (not recorded which). These TCRs come from a human donor with low-grade glioma or glioblastoma, undergoing nonglioma brain surgery, or in good health (not recorded which).

The chain carries TRBV24-1 and TRBJ2-7, with D unclear. The CDR3 runs 15 residues. The V end was cut by 3 bases, the J end by 0 bases, with 11 bases between. Germline V lookup: CDR1 KGHDR, CDR2 SFDVKD. The DNA for the CDR3 is TGTGCCACCAGTGATCCGCACGGTAGCTCCTACGAGCAGTACTTC. This sequence encodes CATSDPHGSSYEQYF.

This clonotype was counted a few times. The V call is TRBV30, the J call TRBJ1-1, with no clear D. The CDR3 consists of 14 residues. Trimming shortened V by 0 bases and J by 5 bases, and 13 bases separated the two germline ends. From germline, CDR1 is GTSNPN and CDR2 SVGIG (reference sequence). The CDR3 DNA reads as TGTGCCTGGAGTGTACGGCTGGGAGGGACTGAAGCTTTCTTT. Amino acids: CAWSVRLGGTEAFF.

This clonotype has ten or more counts. The chain employs TRBV6-1 and TRBJ1-1; no clear D. V was clipped by 6 bases and J by 3 bases, with 8 bases between them. From germline, CDR1 is MNHNS and CDR2 SASEGT. The CDR3 loop spans 12 amino acids. CDR3 nucleotides: TGTGCCAGCAGCCGACCGGACACTGAAGCTTTCTTT. Its translation: CASSRPDTEAFF.

This chain joins TRBV3-1 and TRBJ2-3, with 10 nucleotides matching TRBD1. Germline loops: CDR1 LGHDT, CDR2 YNNKEL (reference sequence). CDR3 length: 17 residues. Trimming cost V 4 bases and J 4 bases; bases outside gene matches: 11. The CDR3 loop reads CASSLVGDRGRADTQYF. CDR3 sequence (DNA): TGTGCCAGCAGCCTTGTGGGGGACAGGGGTAGAGCAGATACGCAGTATTTT.

In its sample, this clonotype was seen many times. This chain joins TRBV9 and TRBJ1-6; no clear D gene. Germline V gene lookup returns CDR1 SGDLS and CDR2 YYNGEE. V dropped 0 bases and J dropped 7 bases, with 11 bases sitting between them. CDR3 size: 15 residues. The DNA of the CDR3 is TGTGCCAGCAGCGTAGAAGGCCGAGGGAATTCACCCCTCCACTTT. It is translated as CASSVEGRGNSPLHF.

Worth noting for this clonotype: Its ends do not fully match the called genes, so a read error is possible. The chain employs TRBV18 and TRBJ2-1, with 11 bases matching TRBD1. The CDR3 runs 14 residues. The germline gives CDR1 KGHSH, CDR2 LQKENI. The chain's CDR3 is CASSPRTGGGEQLF. Here the CDR3 DNA reads TGTGCCAGCTCACCAAGGACAGGGGGCGGCGAGCAGTTGTTC.

A note on this clonotype: The final CDR3 position lacks the conserved phenylalanine or tryptophan, pointing to a likely read error. This chain connects TRBV20-1 to TRBJ1-1; D ambiguous. The length of the CDR3 is 11 residues. Per the germline V gene, CDR1 is DFQATT and CDR2 is SNEGSKA (reference sequence). V lost 6 bases, J lost 4 bases, and 9 bases lay in between. The CDR3 region is CSAPTITEAFI. The DNA for the CDR3 is TGCAGTGCGCCTACGATCACTGAAGCTTTCATT.

This clonotype has ten or more counts. In DNA, the CDR3 is TGTGCCAGCACCACGAACCCATCTGAAGCTTTCTTT. Protein sequence: CASTTNPSEAFF. The rearrangement links TRBV11-3 to TRBJ1-1, with D hard to call. Germline V gene lookup returns CDR1 SGHNT and CDR2 YENEEA. The CDR3 length is 12 residues. The V end was cut by 7 bases, the J end by 6 bases, with 12 bases between.

This clonotype was detected only a few times. The rearrangement links TRBV29-1 to TRBJ1-5; a possible D gene is TRBD1 (5 bases). From germline, CDR1 is SQVTM and CDR2 ANQGSEA. V was shortened by 6 bases and J by 0 bases, with 9 bases between the two germline ends. The CDR3 runs to 13 residues. The CDR3 coding sequence is TGCAGCGTGGGGGGGTATAGCAATCAGCCCCAGCATTTT. Amino acids: CSVGGYSNQPQHF.

This clonotype has ten or more counts. The J gene is TRBJ2-3, the V gene TRBV7-2; 11 bases align to TRBD1. CDR1 is SGHTA, CDR2 FQGNSA, per germline. The length of the CDR3 is 17 residues. V was clipped by 5 bases and J by 3 bases; unmatched bases: 10. Written as DNA, the CDR3 is TGTGCCAGCAGCCCGCGGACAGGGGGCGCTGGAACAGATACGCAGTATTTT. It is translated as CASSPRTGGAGTDTQYF.

This clonotype came up many times. The rearrangement links TRBV19 to TRBJ2-3; D possibly uses TRBD1 or TRBD2 (6 bases each). CDR3 size: 15 residues. Germline V gene lookup returns CDR1 LNHDA and CDR2 SQIVND (reference sequence). V shed 6 bases and J shed 6 bases, with 19 bases lying between them. In nucleotides, the CDR3 is TGTGCCAGTAGCATCGATCTTTCGGGGGCTGATACGCAGTATTTT. Translation gives CASSIDLSGADTQYF.

This clonotype was observed many times. The rearrangement links TRBV10-3 to TRBJ2-5; 9 bases are shared with TRBD2. This CDR3 is 15 amino acids long. Germline lookup yields CDR1 ENHRY and CDR2 SYGVKD. J gave up 5 bases and V 4 bases, and 8 bases lay outside the gene matches. CDR3 sequence: CAISVFSGGKETQYF. CDR3 in DNA: TGTGCCATCAGTGTCTTCAGCGGGGGGAAGGAGACCCAGTACTTC.

The table lists this clonotype with many counts. In DNA form, the CDR3 reads TGTGCCAGCAGTGGTCACAATGAGCAGTTCTTC. Its protein product is CASSGHNEQFF. This sequence joins TRBV6-1 and TRBJ2-1; D call uncertain. With 4 bases removed from V and 5 bases from J, the gap between germline ends came to 3 bases. Looked up from germline, CDR1 is MNHNS and CDR2 is SASEGT. CDR3 length: 11 amino acids.